This is a list of T cell receptor beta chains from one sample in a study of shared clonotypes between healthy human individuals. Repertoires were generated with immunoSEQ multiplex PCR, while TCRdb's copy carries only in-frame clones and drops some. The repertoire has 560,000 or so clones, roughly 96% of them found once; the top ten carry more than 0.085%. The sample comprised naive CD8+ T cells sorted from blood. The receptor source for this set is a woman aged 25 to 45 in good health. Each CDR3 is given with its conserved first and last residue. The D gene is left open where the match is weak. For some rows the clone size is stated as once, few or many, or as a class when expanded; others skip it.

V	size	D	length	J	DNA	CDR3
TRBV7-9	-	TRBD2	15	TRBJ2-1	TGTGCCAGCAGCCCCGAGACTAGCGGGATATATGAGCAGTTCTTC	CASSPETSGIYEQFF
TRBV4-1	-	TRBD2	12	TRBJ2-1	TGCGCCAGCAGCCTTCTAGCGGGGGAGCAGTTCTTC	CASSLLAGEQFF
TRBV6-5	-	-	16	TRBJ2-7	TGTGCCAGCAGTTACCGGGTCTCCGACTCGACTTACGAGCAGTACTTC	CASSYRVSDSTYEQYF
TRBV2	-	-	12	TRBJ1-2	TGTGCCAGCAGTGAGGGCAGAAATGGCTACACCTTC	CASSEGRNGYTF
TRBV28	-	-	9	TRBJ2-1	TGTGCCAGCGGGGGTGAGCAGTTCTTC	CASGGEQFF
TRBV14	-	-	15	TRBJ2-1	TGTGCCAGCAGCCTACGGTCGGCAGCCTACAATGAGCAGTTCTTC	CASSLRSAAYNEQFF
TRBV19	-	TRBD2	16	TRBJ2-5	TGTGCCAGTAGTATAGATATGGGAGGGGAGCAAGAGACCCAGTACTTC	CASSIDMGGEQETQYF
TRBV19	-	-	14	TRBJ2-1	TGTGCCAGTATGGACGGGGGCTCCTACAATGAGCAGTTCTTC	CASMDGGSYNEQFF
TRBV11-2	-	-	15	TRBJ2-3	TGTGCCAGCAGCTTAGATCCCCCCCTCGTGGATACGCAGTATTTT	CASSLDPPLVDTQYF
TRBV30	-	-	15	TRBJ1-2	TGTGCCTGGAGTAGTACCGACGCCCTCTACTATGGCTACACCTTC	CAWSSTDALYYGYTF
TRBV27	-	-	16	TRBJ2-2	TGTGCCAGCAGTTCCGGGGCGAGCCCGAACACCGGGGAGCTGTTTTTT	CASSSGASPNTGELFF
TRBV11-2	-	TRBD2	15	TRBJ2-1	TGTGCCAGCAGCCCCGGGACTATCGACTACAATGAGCAGTTCTTC	CASSPGTIDYNEQFF
TRBV21-1	-	-	17	TRBJ1-4	TGTGCCAGCAGCAGGAGGGACAGGGAGACAACTAATGAAAAACTGTTTTTT	CASSRRDRETTNEKLFF
TRBV19	-	TRBD2	15	TRBJ2-1	TGTGCCAGTAGTAAGGGACTAGCGGGAATCAATGAGCAGTTCTTC	CASSKGLAGINEQFF
TRBV27	-	TRBD1	12	TRBJ1-1	TGTGCCTCAGGGACAGGTTACACTGAAGCTTTCTTT	CASGTGYTEAFF
TRBV5-1	once	-	13	TRBJ2-7	TGCGCCAGCAGCCAAACGCCAGGGGCCGAGCAGTACTTC	CASSQTPGAEQYF
TRBV28	-	TRBD2	14	TRBJ2-2	TGTGCCAGCAGTGAAACGGGAGGAACCGGGGAGCTGTTTTTT	CASSETGGTGELFF
TRBV28	-	TRBD1	14	TRBJ2-3	TGTGCCAGCAGTCTTCAGGGGGCCACAGATACGCAGTATTTT	CASSLQGATDTQYF
TRBV5-1	-	TRBD2	14	TRBJ2-7	TGCGCCAGCAGCCTGACTAGCGGGAGAAGCGAGCAGTACTTC	CASSLTSGRSEQYF
TRBV20-1	-	-	10	TRBJ2-7	TGCAGTGCTAGAGGATACGAGCAGTACTTC	CSARGYEQYF
TRBV6-1	-	-	15	TRBJ2-7	TGTGCCAGCAGTCCCGGGGGGCTAAGCTCCTACGAGCAGTACTTC	CASSPGGLSSYEQYF
TRBV30	-	TRBD2	13	TRBJ2-2	TGTGCCTGGAGGAGTAGCGGGATCGGGGAGCTGTTTTTT	CAWRSSGIGELFF
TRBV11-2	few	-	14	TRBJ1-2	TGTGCCAGCAGCCGGACGGGAATTAACTATGGCTACACCTTC	CASSRTGINYGYTF
TRBV19	-	-	14	TRBJ2-5	TGTGCCAGTAGTATCAGGGGTTGGTGGGAGACCCAGTACTTC	CASSIRGWWETQYF
TRBV4-1	once	-	12	TRBJ2-2	TGCGCCAGCAGCCAAGTGGCCGGGGAGCTGTTTTTT	CASSQVAGELFF